Below are 29 T cell receptor beta chains sequenced from a single sample in a study of blood T cell repertoires in COVID-19. This table comes from immunoSEQ multiplex PCR, and its TCRdb copy is limited to in-frame clones, with some not included. The data hold about 36,000 clones, with over 75% observed a single time. Sequencing was done on a sample of peripheral blood. These receptors all stem from a human donor in a cohort sampled during active or convalescent COVID-19. The donor label of this sample is uncertain.

J is TRBJ2-3 and V is TRBV5-8; weak D call: TRBD2 (6 bases). Germline CDR1 is SGHTS and CDR2 is YDEGEE. This CDR3 spans 14 amino acids. V dropped 4 bases and J dropped 2 bases, with 11 bases sitting between them. Written as DNA, the CDR3 is TGTGCCAGCAGCCCACTAGCCCTCACAGATACGCAGTATTTT. Translated: CASSPLALTDTQYF.

CDR3 sequence: CASSKVGGTFSYEQYF. Written as DNA, the CDR3 is TGTGCCAGCAGCAAAGTTGGGGGGACCTTCTCCTACGAGCAGTACTTC. The chain recombines TRBV21-1 with TRBJ2-7; the DNA was not compared with TRBD2, the D call given in the table. TRBV21-1 is a pseudogene. The CDR3 runs 16 residues.

V gene TRBV3-1 (or the pseudogene TRBV3-2) combines with J gene TRBJ2-1, with no clear D. Germline CDR1 is LGHDT and CDR2 is YNNKEL (reference sequence). The V end was cut by 1 base, the J end by 7 bases, with 14 bases between. The CDR3 is 15 residues long. In DNA form, the CDR3 reads TGTGCCAGCAGCCAAGCGGGTCAGAAGAGTAATGAGCAGTTCTTC. Encoded protein: CASSQAGQKSNEQFF.

CDR3 sequence: CASSVQGVGYTF. The CDR3 bases are TGTGCCAGCAGTGTGCAGGGGGTTGGCTACACCTTC. V is TRBV12-3 or TRBV12-4 and J is TRBJ1-2; TRBD1 matches 7 bases. Trimming took 5 bases from V and 7 from J; bases not matched to a gene: 4. CDR3 length equals 12 residues.

The rearrangement uses TRBV9 and TRBJ2-2; 9 nucleotides line up with TRBD2. This CDR3 contains 15 residues. Germline V gene sequence: CDR1 SGDLS, CDR2 YYNGEE. Trimming at V came to 4 bases and at J to 7 bases, leaving 8 bases not matched to a gene. CDR3: CASSHSREGYGELFF. DNA for the CDR3: TGTGCCAGCAGCCACTCGCGGGAGGGTTACGGGGAGCTGTTTTTT.

The chain combines TRBV19 with TRBJ1-5, with D unclear. The CDR3 extends over 15 amino acids. V lost 3 bases and J 2 bases, leaving 11 bases between the germline ends. Germline V gene lookup returns CDR1 LNHDA and CDR2 SQIVND (reference sequence). The CDR3 here is CASSIREYGNQPQHF. CDR3 DNA sequence: TGTGCCAGTAGTATTCGAGAGTACGGCAATCAGCCCCAGCATTTT.

The genes are TRBV27 and TRBJ2-5; TRBD2 matches 10 bases. CDR1 and CDR2 (germline): MNHEY, SMNVEV (reference sequence). With V trimmed by 6 bases and J by 4 bases, 8 bases remained unmatched. This CDR3 comprises 15 residues. The CDR3 DNA reads as TGTGCCAGCAGGGCGTGGACTAGCGGAAGAGAGACCCAGTACTTC. Protein product: CASRAWTSGRETQYF.

This clone has more than one count but fewer than ten. The V gene is TRBV11-3, the J gene TRBJ1-2; D remains ambiguous. Trimming stripped 6 bases from V and 1 base from J, with 9 bases between. The length of the CDR3 is 13 residues. Germline CDR1 SGHNT, CDR2 YENEEA. Written as DNA, the CDR3 is TGTGCCAGCAGTCAGGCTTTTAACTATGGCTACACCTTC. The encoded protein is CASSQAFNYGYTF.

This rearrangement joins TRBV7-2 to TRBJ2-7; TRBD2 is a possible D gene (5 bases). This CDR3 is 15 amino acids long. Germline V lookup: CDR1 SGHTA, CDR2 FQGNSA. Trimming pared 0 bases from V and 2 bases from J, leaving 11 bases between. DNA for the CDR3: TGTGCCAGCAGCTTAGCGGGGAGCGGCCCCTACGAGCAGTACTTC. This translates into CASSLAGSGPYEQYF.

This chain joins TRBV6-4 and TRBJ1-2; no clear D gene. The CDR3 spans 14 residues. Trimming removed 6 bases from V and 4 bases from J, with 15 bases in between. In germline, CDR1 is MRHNA, CDR2 SNTAGT. As DNA, the CDR3 is TGTGCCAGCAGCCCGGAACTTCGCGGCTATGGCTACACCTTC. Its protein product is CASSPELRGYGYTF.

V gene TRBV11-2 combines with J gene TRBJ1-1; D remains ambiguous. The V end lost 5 bases, the J end lost 0 bases, and 16 bases lay between the germline ends. Looked up from germline, CDR1 is SGHAT and CDR2 is FQNNGV. There are 16 residues in the CDR3. The CDR3 DNA reads as TGTGCCAGCAGCCCAGGCCCGTCGAAGGTGAACACTGAAGCTTTCTTT. As protein: CASSPGPSKVNTEAFF.

This chain uses TRBV2 with TRBJ2-3, with 7 bases fitting TRBD2. The CDR3 totals 13 residues. The germline CDR1 and CDR2 sequences are SNHLY and FYNNEI. V dropped 8 bases and J dropped 6; count of bases not matched to a gene: 8. As DNA, the CDR3 is TGTGCCAGCTTATCGGGAGGCATGGATACGCAGTATTTT. Its protein is CASLSGGMDTQYF.

The genes are TRBV5-1 and TRBJ1-3; 10 nucleotides line up with TRBD1. There are 14 residues in the CDR3. From germline, CDR1 is SGHRS and CDR2 YFSETQ. Trimming cost V 0 bases and J 7 bases; bases outside gene matches: 1. Here the CDR3 DNA reads TGCGCCAGCAGCTTGGGACAGGGGGCGAACACCATATATTTT. This encodes CASSLGQGANTIYF.

The table lists this clone with a few counts. The rearrangement links TRBV9 to TRBJ1-4; D ambiguous. Germline CDR1 reads SGDLS; CDR2 reads YYNGEE. The CDR3 totals 15 residues. The germline V and J ends were trimmed by 0 bases and 7 bases, with 13 bases remaining between them. The CDR3 here is CASSVGMTAGEKLFF. The CDR3 DNA is TGTGCCAGCAGCGTAGGCATGACCGCAGGTGAAAAACTGTTTTTT.

The chain joins TRBV9 to TRBJ2-2, with TRBD1 as a possible D gene (7 bases). This CDR3 region has 16 residues. Trimming pared 5 bases from V and 3 bases from J, leaving 17 bases between. CDR1 SGDLS and CDR2 YYNGEE come from the germline V gene. The CDR3 bases are TGTGCCAGCAGGCAAGGGGGCAGGGAGGACACCGGGGAGCTGTTTTTT. Protein product: CASRQGGREDTGELFF.

The genes are TRBV5-1 and TRBJ1-2, with TRBD1 matching 12 bases. The J segment lost 5 bases and the V segment lost 4 bases, leaving 6 bases of the junction unmatched. Germline V gene sequence: CDR1 SGHRS, CDR2 YFSETQ. The CDR3 runs to 15 residues. CDR3 loop: CASSRGQGANYGYTF. For the CDR3, the DNA is TGCGCCAGCAGCAGGGGACAGGGGGCGAATTATGGCTACACCTTC.

This sequence joins TRBV5-6 and TRBJ1-1; 8 positions agree with TRBD1. The length of the CDR3 is 15 residues. V lost 4 bases, J lost 3 bases, and 8 bases stayed unmatched. Germline CDR1 SGHDT, CDR2 YYEEEE. CDR3 loop: CASSIQGGLDTEAFF. In DNA, the CDR3 is TGTGCCAGCAGCATACAGGGGGGGTTGGACACTGAAGCTTTCTTT. Drawing the rest from reference TRBV5-6 and TRBJ1-1, the complete variable domain is DAGVTQSPTHLIKTRGQQVTLRCSPKSGHDTVSWYQQALGQGPQFIFQYYEEEERQRGNFPDRFSGHQFPNYSSELNVNALLLGDSALYLCASSIQGGLDTEAFFGQGTRLTVV.

The chain is built from TRBV7-6 and TRBJ1-2, with D tentatively TRBD1 (5 bases). The germline CDR1 and CDR2 sequences are SGHVS and FNYEAQ. Trimming took off 3 bases at V and 8 bases at J, with 13 bases between the two ends. This CDR3 spans 13 amino acids. As DNA, the CDR3 is TGTGCCAGCAGCTTTGGGGCGGGGGAGGGCTACACCTTC. It codes for CASSFGAGEGYTF.

The chain combines TRBV21-1 with TRBJ1-5; the D segment call TRBD1 is taken from the table without a DNA check. TRBV21-1 is tagged as a pseudogene. This CDR3 comprises 14 residues. CDR3 bases: TGTGCCAGCCCCAATACAACAGGGGACCAGCCCCAGCATTTT. Translating gives CASPNTTGDQPQHF.

CDR3 in DNA: TGCGCCAGCAGCCCGTCAGGCGGGAGGGCCCGAGATACGCAGTATTTT. Amino acid sequence: CASSPSGGRARDTQYF. The V and J genes are TRBV5-1 and TRBJ2-3, with 9 bases fitting TRBD2. Germline V gene sequence: CDR1 SGHRS, CDR2 YFSETQ. The length of the CDR3 is 16 residues. The V gene end was trimmed by 4 bases and the J gene end by 5 bases; junction bases not matched to a gene: 11.

The chain links TRBV9 to TRBJ2-7; D may be TRBD1 (6 bases). Per the germline V gene, CDR1 is SGDLS and CDR2 is YYNGEE. The V end lost 4 bases, the J end lost 7 bases, and 24 bases lay between the germline ends. This CDR3 has 16 amino acids. The CDR3 DNA reads TGTGCCAGCAGCTATAGGCCGGGGACAACCTCGGGGGAGCAGTACTTC. Amino acid sequence: CASSYRPGTTSGEQYF.

This chain links TRBV5-1 with TRBJ2-1, with TRBD2 matching over 7 bases. Germline V gene sequence: CDR1 SGHRS, CDR2 YFSETQ. The CDR3 extends over 17 amino acids. The junction had 11 bases not matched to a gene; V was cut back by 0 bases and J by 5 bases. The chain's CDR3 is CASSLAGLEGFDNEQFF. DNA for the CDR3: TGCGCCAGCAGCTTGGCTGGACTAGAAGGTTTCGACAATGAGCAGTTCTTC. The whole variable domain, filled in from reference TRBV5-1 and TRBJ2-1, reads KAGVTQTPRYLIKTRGQQVTLSCSPISGHRSVSWYQQTPGQGLQFLFEYFSETQRNKGNFPGRFSGRQFSNSRSEMNVSTLELGDSALYLCASSLAGLEGFDNEQFFGPGTRLTVL.

This rearrangement joins TRBV9 to TRBJ2-5; D is perhaps TRBD1 (6 bases). V lost 4 bases to trimming and J lost 2 bases, with 12 bases between them. Germline V gene lookup returns CDR1 SGDLS and CDR2 YYNGEE. The CDR3 extends over 14 amino acids. The CDR3 loop is CASSPGHTQETQYF. As DNA, the CDR3 is TGTGCCAGCAGCCCGGGACATACTCAAGAGACCCAGTACTTC. Full variable domain (remainder filled in from reference TRBV9 and TRBJ2-5): DSGVTQTPKHLITATGQRVTLRCSPRSGDLSVYWYQQSLDQGLQFLIQYYNGEERAKGNILERFSAQQFPDLHSELNLSSLELGDSALYFCASSPGHTQETQYFGPGTRLLVL.

This clone was counted at least ten times. The rearrangement joins TRBV30 to TRBJ2-7; 12 bases match TRBD2. Germline CDR1 is GTSNPN and CDR2 is SVGIG (reference sequence). The CDR3 runs to 14 residues. J was trimmed by 5 bases and V by 3 bases; bases with no gene match: 5. The CDR3 region has the DNA TGTGCCTGGAGCGCCCTAGCGGGAGGGGACGAGCAGTACTTC. Amino acid sequence: CAWSALAGGDEQYF.

The chain combines TRBV19 with TRBJ1-2, with a tentative D call TRBD1 (5 bases). Germline V gene sequence: CDR1 LNHDA, CDR2 SQIVND (reference sequence). CDR3 length: 15 amino acids. Trimming removed 5 bases from V and 4 bases from J, with 17 bases in between. The CDR3 DNA follows: TGTGCCAGTAGTCCTCGGGCGACAGACCCCTATGGCTACACCTTC. Protein: CASSPRATDPYGYTF. The variable domain in full, completed from reference TRBV19 and TRBJ1-2, reads DGGITQSPKYLFRKEGQNVTLSCEQNLNHDAMYWYRQDPGQGLRLIYYSQIVNDFQKGDIAEGYSVSREKKESFPLTVTSAQKNPTAFYLCASSPRATDPYGYTFGSGTRLTVV.

The gene calls are TRBV5-1 and TRBJ1-1; D is undetermined. The CDR3 covers 14 residues. From germline, CDR1 is SGHRS and CDR2 YFSETQ. The germline V and J ends were trimmed by 2 bases and 0 bases, with 8 bases remaining between them. CDR3 coding DNA: TGCGCCAGCAGCTTACAGCCCATGAACACTGAAGCTTTCTTT. Translating it yields CASSLQPMNTEAFF.

The chain couples TRBV4-2 to TRBJ2-1; TRBD2 is a possible D gene (6 bases). V was trimmed by 4 bases and J by 10 bases, leaving 14 bases between them. The germline CDR1 and CDR2 sequences are LGHNA and YNFKEQ. The length of the CDR3 is 13 residues. The CDR3 DNA is TGTGCCAGCAGCCTGACTAGTGCCAGCGAGCAGTTCTTC. Its protein product is CASSLTSASEQFF.

The genes are TRBV11-3 and TRBJ2-7, with D perhaps TRBD2 (6 bases). Germline CDR1 is SGHNT and CDR2 is YENEEA. The V gene lost 5 bases and the J gene lost 5 bases, with 10 bases spanning the gap. The CDR3 spans 12 residues. The DNA of the CDR3 is TGTGCCAGCAGCCCCGGGAGCCACGAGCAGTACTTC. It encodes CASSPGSHEQYF. Full variable domain (missing parts from reference TRBV11-3 and TRBJ2-7): EAGVVQSPRYKIIEKKQPVAFWCNPISGHNTLYWYLQNLGQGPELLIRYENEEAVDDSQLPKDRFSAERLKGVDSTLKIQPAELGDSAVYLCASSPGSHEQYFGPGTRLTVT.

This clone was counted a single time. The gene calls are TRBV6-2 or TRBV6-3 and TRBJ2-3; no firm D call. The V gene lost 1 base and the J gene lost 4 bases, with 6 bases spanning the gap. Germline loops: CDR1 MNHEY, CDR2 SVGEGT. The CDR3 covers 13 residues. CDR3 sequence reads: CASSYLGPDTQYF. The CDR3 DNA reads TGTGCCAGCAGTTACTTGGGCCCAGATACGCAGTATTTT.